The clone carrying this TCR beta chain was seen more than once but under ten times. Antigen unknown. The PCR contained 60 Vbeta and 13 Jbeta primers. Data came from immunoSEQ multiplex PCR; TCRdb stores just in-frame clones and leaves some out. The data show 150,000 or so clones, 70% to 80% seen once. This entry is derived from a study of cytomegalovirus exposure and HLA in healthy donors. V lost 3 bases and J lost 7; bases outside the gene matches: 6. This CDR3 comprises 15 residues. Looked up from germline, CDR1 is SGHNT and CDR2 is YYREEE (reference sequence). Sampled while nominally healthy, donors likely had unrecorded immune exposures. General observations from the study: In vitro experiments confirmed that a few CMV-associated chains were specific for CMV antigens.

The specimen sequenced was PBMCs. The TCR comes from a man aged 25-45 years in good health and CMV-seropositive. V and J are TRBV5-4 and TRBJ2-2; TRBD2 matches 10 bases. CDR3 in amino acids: CASSSGTSAVGELFF. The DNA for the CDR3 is TGTGCCAGCAGCTCCGGGACTAGCGCGGTCGGGGAGCTGTTTTTT.